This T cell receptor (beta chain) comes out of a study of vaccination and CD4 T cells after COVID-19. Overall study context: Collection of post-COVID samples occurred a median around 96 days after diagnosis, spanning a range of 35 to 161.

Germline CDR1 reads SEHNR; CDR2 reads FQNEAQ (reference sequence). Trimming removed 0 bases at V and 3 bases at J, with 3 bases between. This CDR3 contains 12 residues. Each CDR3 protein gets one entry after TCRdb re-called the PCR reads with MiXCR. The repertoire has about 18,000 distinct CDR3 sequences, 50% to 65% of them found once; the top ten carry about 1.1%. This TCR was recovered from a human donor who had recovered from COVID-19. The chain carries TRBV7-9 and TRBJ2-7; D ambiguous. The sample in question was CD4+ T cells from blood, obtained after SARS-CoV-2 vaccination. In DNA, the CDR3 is TGTGCCAGCAGCTTAGCGAACTACGAGCAGTACTTC. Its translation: CASSLANYEQYF.